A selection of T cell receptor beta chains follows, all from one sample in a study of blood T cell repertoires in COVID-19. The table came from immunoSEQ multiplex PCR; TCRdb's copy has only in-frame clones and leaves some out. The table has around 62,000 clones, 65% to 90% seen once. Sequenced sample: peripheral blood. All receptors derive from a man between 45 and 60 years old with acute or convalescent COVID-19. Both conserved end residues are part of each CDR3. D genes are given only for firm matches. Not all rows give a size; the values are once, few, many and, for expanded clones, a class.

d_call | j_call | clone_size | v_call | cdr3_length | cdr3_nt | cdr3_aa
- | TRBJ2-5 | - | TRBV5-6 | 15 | TGTGCCAGCAGCTTGGAGGAACAGGGCGGTGAGACCCAGTACTTC | CASSLEEQGGETQYF
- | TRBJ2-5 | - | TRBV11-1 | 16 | TGTGCCAGCAGCCCCTACCCGCTCGGCGGGGCCGGGACCCAGTACTTC | CASSPYPLGGAGTQYF
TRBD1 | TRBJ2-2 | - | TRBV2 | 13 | TGTGCCAGCAGCGGACAGGGCACCGGGGAGCTGTTTTTT | CASSGQGTGELFF
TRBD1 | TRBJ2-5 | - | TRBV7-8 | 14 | TGTGCCAGCAAAATGTCAGGGGGCGCCGAGACCCAGTACTTC | CASKMSGGAETQYF
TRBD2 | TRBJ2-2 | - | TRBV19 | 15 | TGTGCCAGTCGGCGGGGGGGCCCGAACACCGGGGAGCTGTTTTTT | CASRRGGPNTGELFF
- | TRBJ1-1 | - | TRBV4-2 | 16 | TGTGCCAGCAGCCTTGCACCGGGACAACAACATCCTGAAGCTTTCTTT | CASSLAPGQQHPEAFF
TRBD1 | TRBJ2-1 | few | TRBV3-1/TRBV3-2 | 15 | TGTGCCAGCAGCCAAGGAGGGGGCCGGAGCAATGAGCAGTTCTTC | CASSQGGGRSNEQFF
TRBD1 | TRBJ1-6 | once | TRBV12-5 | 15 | TGTGCTAGTGGTTTGACAGGGGACGCTAATTCACCCCTCCACTTT | CASGLTGDANSPLHF
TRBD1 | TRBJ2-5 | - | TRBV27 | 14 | TGTGCCAGCAGTTTATTTCAGGGGGCAGAGACCCAGTACTTC | CASSLFQGAETQYF
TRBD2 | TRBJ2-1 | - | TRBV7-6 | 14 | TGTGCTACCTCTCCCGCGGGGGGTCACAATGAGCAGTTCTTC | CATSPAGGHNEQFF
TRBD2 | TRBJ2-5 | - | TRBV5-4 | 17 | TGTGCCAGCAGCTTGGACTTCGGGACTAGCGGGGGAGAGACCCAGTACTTC | CASSLDFGTSGGETQYF
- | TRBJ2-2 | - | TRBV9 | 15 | TGTGCCAGCAGCGTAGCAGGGGCGAACACCGGGGAGCTGTTTTTT | CASSVAGANTGELFF
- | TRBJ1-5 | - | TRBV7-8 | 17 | TGTGCCAGCAGCTTAGAAAGGTGGCCTAGTCGCAATCAGCCCCAGCATTTT | CASSLERWPSRNQPQHF
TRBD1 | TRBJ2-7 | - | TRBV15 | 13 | TGTGCCACCAGTCGGACAGGGGCGTACGAGCAGTACTTC | CATSRTGAYEQYF
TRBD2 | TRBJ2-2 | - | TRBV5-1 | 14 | TGCGCCAGCAGCTTGGCCGGGGGGTCCGGGGAGCTGTTTTTT | CASSLAGGSGELFF
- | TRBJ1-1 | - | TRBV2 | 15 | TGTGCCAGCATAATGCGGACTAGCACGAACACTGAAGCTTTCTTT | CASIMRTSTNTEAFF
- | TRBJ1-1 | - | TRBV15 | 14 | TGTGCCACCAGCACGATCACAGGGAACACTGAAGCTTTCTTT | CATSTITGNTEAFF
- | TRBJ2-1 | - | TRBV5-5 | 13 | TGTGCCAGCAGCCTCCCGACACTCAATGAGCAGTTCTTC | CASSLPTLNEQFF
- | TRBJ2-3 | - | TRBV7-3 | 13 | TGTGCCAGCAGCCCCAGCGGCACAGATACGCAGTATTTT | CASSPSGTDTQYF
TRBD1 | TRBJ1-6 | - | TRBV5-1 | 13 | TGCGCCAGCAGCGAATCGACAGGGATCCCCCTCCACTTT | CASSESTGIPLHF
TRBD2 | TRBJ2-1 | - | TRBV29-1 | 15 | TGCAGCGTTGAAAGCCTGTCGGGGGGGTGGAATGAGCAGTTCTTC | CSVESLSGGWNEQFF
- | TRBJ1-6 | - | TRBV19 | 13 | TGTGCCAGTAGTCAGGCCCTCAATTCACCCCTCCACTTT | CASSQALNSPLHF
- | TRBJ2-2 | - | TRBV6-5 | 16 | TGTGCCAGCAGTTACTCGGGTTCAGGGGGGACCGGGGAGCTGTTTTTT | CASSYSGSGGTGELFF
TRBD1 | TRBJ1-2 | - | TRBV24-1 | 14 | TGTGCCACCAGTGACCCCGACAGGGTCGGGGGCTACACCTTC | CATSDPDRVGGYTF
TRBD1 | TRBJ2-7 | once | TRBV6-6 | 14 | TGTGCCAGCAGTTCCAAAGGGACAGGCTACGAGCAGTACTTC | CASSSKGTGYEQYF
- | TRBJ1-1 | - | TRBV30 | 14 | TGTGCCTGGAATGGCGGGGCCACGAACACTGAAGCTTTCTTT | CAWNGGATNTEAFF
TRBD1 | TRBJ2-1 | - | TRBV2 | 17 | TGTGCCAGCAGCAGGACCGGACAGGGCTTCCAGTTGGATGAGCAGTTCTTC | CASSRTGQGFQLDEQFF
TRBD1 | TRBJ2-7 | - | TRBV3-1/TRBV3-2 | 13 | TGTGCCAGCAGTCTGGACAGGGTGAGAGAGCAGTACTTC | CASSLDRVREQYF
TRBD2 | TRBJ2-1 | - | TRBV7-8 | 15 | TGTGCCAGCAGCTTAGGACTAGCGGGGGACAATGAGCAGTTCTTC | CASSLGLAGDNEQFF
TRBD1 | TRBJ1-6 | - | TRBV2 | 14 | TGTGCCAGCAGACCGACAGGGCGAAATTCACCCCTCCACTTT | CASRPTGRNSPLHF
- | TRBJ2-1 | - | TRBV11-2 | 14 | TGTGCCAGCAGCTTAGAGCTGCGTCAAAATGAGCAGTTCTTC | CASSLELRQNEQFF
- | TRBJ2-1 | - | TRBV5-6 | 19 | TGTGCCAGCAGCTTGGCGGGGATCCAACGACGATCACCCTACAATGAGCAGTTCTTC | CASSLAGIQRRSPYNEQFF
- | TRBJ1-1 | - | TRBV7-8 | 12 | TGTGCCAGCAGCCAACAAGGGGAGGGAGCTTTCTTT | CASSQQGEGAFF
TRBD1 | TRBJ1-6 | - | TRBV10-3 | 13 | TGTGCCATCAGGACAGGGTACACCTCACCCCTCCACTTT | CAIRTGYTSPLHF
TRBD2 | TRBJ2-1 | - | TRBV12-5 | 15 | TGTGCTAGTGGCCCACAGACTAGCGGGGAACGTGAGCAGTTCTTC | CASGPQTSGEREQFF
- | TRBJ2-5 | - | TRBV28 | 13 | TGTGCCAGCAGGGGGCCCCCTATTGAGACCCAGTACTTC | CASRGPPIETQYF
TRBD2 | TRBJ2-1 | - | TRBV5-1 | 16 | TGCGCCAGCAGCTTGGTAGGGCTAGCGGGGGGAAATGAGCAGTTCTTC | CASSLVGLAGGNEQFF
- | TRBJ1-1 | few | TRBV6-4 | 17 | TGTGCCAGCAGCCCGTCTCACTACGACAGCGTGAACACTGAAGCTTTCTTT | CASSPSHYDSVNTEAFF
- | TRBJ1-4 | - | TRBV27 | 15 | TGTGCCAGCAGAAGGACGACGGAGGGTGGTGAAAAACTGTTTTTT | CASRRTTEGGEKLFF
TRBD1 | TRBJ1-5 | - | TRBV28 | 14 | TGTGCCAGCAGCCCTACAGGGGTGGTACAGCCCCAGCATTTT | CASSPTGVVQPQHF
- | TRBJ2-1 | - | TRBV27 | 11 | TGTGCCAGCAACAACTACAATGAGCAGTTCTTC | CASNNYNEQFF
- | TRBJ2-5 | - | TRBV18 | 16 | TGTGCCAGCTCACCGACCGACGGGGGGCCGTTAGAGACCCAGTACTTC | CASSPTDGGPLETQYF